Given below is one T cell receptor (beta chain) in context. Which antigen it targets is not known. Base qualities were left out, and no much larger clone turns up one base away. The data originate from a study of OX40 agonist ivuxolimab in advanced cancers. Context from the whole study: Ivuxolimab, which targeted the costimulatory receptor OX40 (CD134), was an agonistic, fully human IgG2 monoclonal antibody. Of the approximately 54 patients in dose escalation, 19 had hepatocellular carcinoma, some 15 had melanoma, 9 had renal cell carcinoma and 9 had head and neck cancer. Partial responses occurred in three dose-escalation patients, of whom one had hepatocellular carcinoma and two had cutaneous melanoma. The paper describes the monotherapy dose-escalation part (N = 52 patients) of the phase I trial of ivuxolimab. A male proportion of nearly 85% and a mean age of roughly 55 years, ranging from 23 to 79, were recorded for the dose-escalation cohort. Intravenous ivuxolimab was administered to patients every 2 weeks at six dose levels: 0.01, 0.1, 0.3, 1.5, 3 and 10 mg/kg. The point of sequencing TCRbeta in the periphery was to test whether ivuxolimab changed TCR sequence diversity and drove clonal T-cell expansion. Prior anti-PD-1, anti-PD-L1 or anti-CTLA-4 therapy was permitted, and 30% to 45% of dose-escalation patients had received checkpoint inhibitors.

Patients with a history of autoimmune disease or receiving systemic immunosuppression were excluded from the trial. In every dose cohort, peripheral blood was drawn for TCR sequencing at baseline, cycle 4 day 1, and cycle 7 day 1. Samples came from an open-label, multicenter, first-in-human phase I dose-escalation trial of ivuxolimab. Adults with locally advanced or metastatic melanoma, renal cell, hepatocellular, or head and neck squamous cell carcinoma were enrolled in the trial. Before TCR sequencing, CD4+ T cells and CD8+ T cells were sorted from peripheral blood as separate populations. Overall study outcomes, separate from this receptor: After ivuxolimab, expanded clones were on average more numerous among CD8+ T cells than among CD4+ T cells. Partial responders in the 0.1-3.0 mg/kg groups had among the lowest normalized peripheral clonal expansion, especially among CD8+ T cells. Antigen specificity was not determined for the clonally expanded peripheral T cells. Low levels of normalized T-cell clonal expansion were also seen in some patients who did not respond. Clonal expansion of both CD4+ and CD8+ blood T cells was observed from baseline to week 6 at doses 0.1 to 3.0 mg/kg.

For sequencing of the TCRbeta CDR3 region, genomic DNA was extracted from the sorted cells. TCRbeta CDR3 regions were sequenced using the immunoSEQ Assay. This is the immuneACCESS table as TCRdb keeps it, with only in-frame sequences that have V and J called. A part of the clones is gone; compared with another copy, unresolved V genes explain less than half, and the rest is unexplained. For this sample there are under 65,000 clones; approximately 90% appear just once. Jointly, the top ten make up 11% of the sample. This TCR was recovered from an adult with an advanced solid tumor such as melanoma, head and neck, liver or kidney cancer. The source was CD4+ or CD8+ T cells sorted from blood, collected in a trial of the OX40 agonist ivuxolimab.

The encoded CDR3 is CASKSTGPYNEQFF. The DNA sequence follows: TGTGCCAGCAAGTCCACAGGGCCTTACAATGAGCAGTTCTTC. The sequence links TRBV6-1 to TRBJ2-1; a tentative D call is TRBD1 (6 bases match). CDR1 and CDR2 (MNHNS, SASEGT) derive from the germline V gene. V sheds 7 bases and J sheds 4 bases, leaving 14 bases between their ends. Spanning cysteine to phenylalanine, the CDR3 consists of 14 amino acids. Here the CDR3 DNA is all that survives: 42 bases in frame from base 1.